These 27 T cell receptor beta chains were all obtained from the same sample, sequenced in a study of cytomegalovirus exposure and HLA in healthy donors (dated by TCRdb to 2016 to 2017). Libraries were constructed by the immunoSEQ multiplex PCR assay. Not all clones reach the TCRdb copy of this immuneACCESS table, which keeps in-frame sequences only. Checked studies attribute under half of the gap to unresolved V genes and leave the rest unexplained. The sample data list about 98,000 clones, and about 88% of these were observed just once. Over 6% of the sample lies in the top ten. The material sequenced was PBMCs. Source of these receptors: a man younger than 35 in good health and CMV-seropositive.

This rearrangement joins TRBV4-1 to TRBJ2-7; D is possibly TRBD1 (6 bases). Germline lookup yields CDR1 MGHRA and CDR2 YSYEKL. The CDR3 runs to 16 residues. Trimming took off 0 bases at V and 3 bases at J, with 15 bases between the two ends. The CDR3 protein is CASSQDSRDKNYEQYF. The CDR3 coding sequence is TGCGCCAGCAGCCAAGATTCGAGGGACAAGAACTACGAGCAGTACTTC.

The chain links TRBV7-9 to TRBJ1-1; 9 bases agree with TRBD1. Germline values: CDR1 SEHNR, CDR2 FQNEAQ (reference sequence). The CDR3 runs 14 residues. V shed 5 bases and J 6 bases; nucleotides not matched to a gene: 7. The CDR3 DNA reads as TGTGCCAGCAGCCTAGGACAGGGGATAGCTGAAGCTTTCTTT. This codes for CASSLGQGIAEAFF.

The chain carries TRBV7-3 and TRBJ2-7; 7 bases fit TRBD1. The CDR3 runs to 13 residues. Trimming cost V 5 bases and J 3 bases; bases outside gene matches: 4. Germline CDR1 reads SGHTA; CDR2 reads FQGTGA. CDR3 sequence: CASSLGDSYEQYF. The CDR3 DNA follows: TGTGCCAGCAGCCTAGGGGACAGCTACGAGCAGTACTTC.

J is TRBJ1-2 and V is TRBV29-1; the D is unclear. Germline CDR1 and CDR2: SQVTM and ANQGSEA. The CDR3 consists of 13 residues. Trimming left V 6 bases short and J 8 bases short, with 19 bases between. DNA of the CDR3: TGCAGCGTCGCCGGCGGGCAGCCGAGCGGCTACACCTTC. It translates to CSVAGGQPSGYTF.

This chain connects TRBV28 to TRBJ2-5; 10 bases agree with TRBD2. Germline loops: CDR1 MDHEN, CDR2 SYDVKM. This CDR3 has 16 amino acids. V dropped 5 bases and J dropped 7; count of bases not matched to a gene: 13. CDR3 DNA: TGTGCCAGCAGTATTTCTATAGCGGGAGGACCAAGGACCCAGTACTTC. It translates to CASSISIAGGPRTQYF. The full variable domain, rest sourced from reference TRBV28 and TRBJ2-5, is DVKVTQSSRYLVKRTGEKVFLECVQDMDHENMFWYRQDPGLGLRLIYFSYDVKMKEKGDIPEGYSVSREKKERFSLILESASTNQTSMYLCASSISIAGGPRTQYFGPGTRLLVL.

This chain links TRBV4-3 with TRBJ2-1, with D perhaps TRBD2 (6 bases). The germline V and J ends were trimmed by 0 bases and 2 bases, with 17 bases remaining between them. The CDR3 totals 18 residues. Germline assignment: CDR1 LGHNA and CDR2 YSLEER. The CDR3 bases are TGCGCCAGCAGCCAAGAAGCCTCGGGACTCCTTACCTACAATGAGCAGTTCTTC. It translates to CASSQEASGLLTYNEQFF.

This clone was recorded once. The chain links TRBV7-6 to TRBJ1-1, with D possibly being TRBD1 (6 bases). Trimming took 5 bases from V and 4 from J, leaving 17 bases between them. The CDR3 spans 15 residues. Germline V gene lookup returns CDR1 SGHVS and CDR2 FNYEAQ. CDR3 sequence: CASSPNSDSTTEAFF. The DNA of the CDR3 is TGTGCCAGCAGCCCGAACTCGGACAGCACCACTGAAGCTTTCTTT.

This clone was seen at least ten times. The J gene is TRBJ1-4, the V gene TRBV7-2; 8 bases line up with TRBD1. CDR3 length: 14 residues. The germline gives CDR1 SGHTA, CDR2 FQGNSA. V lost 5 bases to trimming and J lost 7 bases; unmatched junction nucleotides: 6. The chain's CDR3 is CASSPGQGFEKLFF. CDR3 nucleotide sequence: TGTGCCAGCAGCCCCGGACAGGGTTTTGAAAAACTGTTTTTT.

V gene TRBV7-2 combines with J gene TRBJ2-7; 7 nucleotides agree with TRBD1. CDR1 SGHTA and CDR2 FQGNSA come from the germline V gene. V lost 6 bases and J lost 2; bases outside the gene matches: 4. The CDR3 extends over 13 amino acids. CDR3 nucleotide sequence: TGTGCCAGCAGTTGGGACAGTCCCTACGAGCAGTACTTC. It codes for CASSWDSPYEQYF.

This chain links TRBV2 with TRBJ1-4; 9 nucleotides line up with TRBD1. There are 15 residues in the CDR3. CDR1 is SNHLY, CDR2 FYNNEI, per germline. V dropped 6 bases and J dropped 7; count of bases not matched to a gene: 9. The CDR3 DNA follows: TGTGCCAGCAGGACCGGGACAGGGTTGGTTGAAAAACTGTTTTTT. As protein: CASRTGTGLVEKLFF.

The chain carries TRBV15 and TRBJ2-7; a weak D match, TRBD2 (6 bases). CDR1 is LNHNV, CDR2 YYDKDF, per germline (reference sequence). Trimming took off 0 bases at V and 5 bases at J, with 17 bases between the two ends. The CDR3 loop spans 16 amino acids. The chain's CDR3 is CATSRDSWGEFHEQYF. The DNA for the CDR3 is TGTGCCACCAGCAGAGATTCGTGGGGGGAATTCCACGAGCAGTACTTC. Supplemented by reference TRBV15 and TRBJ2-7, the full variable domain reads DAMVIQNPRYQVTQFGKPVTLSCSQTLNHNVMYWYQQKSSQAPKLLFHYYDKDFNNEADTPDNFQSRRPNTSFCFLDIRSPGLGDTAMYLCATSRDSWGEFHEQYFGPGTRLTVT.

The rearrangement links TRBV19 to TRBJ1-5, with D possibly being TRBD1 (6 bases). Germline CDR1 and CDR2: LNHDA and SQIVND (reference sequence). The CDR3 runs 16 residues. Trimming left V 2 bases short and J 8 bases short, with 19 bases between. CDR3 bases: TGTGCCAGTAGTATACCAGGGGAGCCGTCTCAAGAGCCCCAGCATTTT. Protein sequence: CASSIPGEPSQEPQHF.

The CDR3 nucleotides are TGTGCCAGCAGCTTAGGCCTAGCGGGCCTCCAAGAGACCCAGTACTTC. Its translation is CASSLGLAGLQETQYF. The chain couples TRBV11-3 to TRBJ2-5; 8 nucleotides line up with TRBD2. Trimming at V came to 1 base and at J to 1 base, leaving 5 bases not matched to a gene. The CDR3 is made up of 16 amino acids. The germline V gene has CDR1 SGHNT and CDR2 YENEEA. Filled out from reference TRBV11-3 and TRBJ2-5, the complete variable domain reads EAGVVQSPRYKIIEKKQPVAFWCNPISGHNTLYWYLQNLGQGPELLIRYENEEAVDDSQLPKDRFSAERLKGVDSTLKIQPAELGDSAVYLCASSLGLAGLQETQYFGPGTRLLVL.

V is TRBV6-5 and J is TRBJ1-2, with D possibly TRBD1 on 5 matching bases. V was trimmed by 7 bases and J by 0 bases, leaving 12 bases between them. Germline CDR1 and CDR2: MNHEY and SVGAGI. The CDR3 contains 14 residues. The chain's CDR3 is CASTDTSANYGYTF. CDR3 in DNA: TGTGCCAGCACGGACACCTCAGCTAACTATGGCTACACCTTC.

The genes are TRBV7-2 and TRBJ2-2; 8 bases map to TRBD1. V was clipped by 5 bases and J by 4 bases; unmatched bases: 6. In germline, CDR1 is SGHTA, CDR2 FQGNSA. This CDR3 has 15 amino acids. For the CDR3, the DNA is TGTGCCAGCAGCATAAGGACAGGGTTCACCGGGGAGCTGTTTTTT. Translated: CASSIRTGFTGELFF.

Concerning this clone itself: This specimen includes other DNA sequences encoding the same CDR3. CDR3 sequence (DNA): TGTGCCAGCAGTGCCGGACAGGACTATGGCTACACCTTC. This gives the protein CASSAGQDYGYTF. The rearrangement uses TRBV2 and TRBJ1-2; 7 bases fit TRBD1. The V gene end was trimmed by 4 bases and the J gene end by 3 bases; junction bases not matched to a gene: 2. Germline V gene lookup returns CDR1 SNHLY and CDR2 FYNNEI. The CDR3 spans 13 residues.

With respect to this clone: At the DNA level, this CDR3 is encoded by other sequences in the same sample as well. The V call is TRBV27, the J call TRBJ2-1; 10 bases agree with TRBD2. CDR1 MNHEY and CDR2 SMNVEV come from the germline V gene (reference sequence). The CDR3 sequence is 15 residues long. V shed 3 bases and J 7 bases; nucleotides not matched to a gene: 6. This chain's CDR3 is CASSLGASGRNEQFF. For the CDR3, the DNA is TGTGCCAGCAGTTTGGGGGCTAGCGGGAGAAATGAGCAGTTCTTC.

The J gene is TRBJ2-7, the V gene TRBV6-6, with TRBD1 matching 7 bases. CDR3 size: 13 residues. In germline, CDR1 is MNHNY, CDR2 SVGAGI (reference sequence). V was pared by 6 bases and J by 0 bases, with 2 bases of the junction left unmatched. Here the CDR3 reads CASSRTGSYEQYF. The CDR3 DNA reads TGTGCCAGCAGCCGGACAGGCTCCTACGAGCAGTACTTC.

This chain links TRBV7-8 with TRBJ2-7; D possibly corresponds to TRBD1 (6 bases). This CDR3 region has 16 residues. Germline V gene lookup returns CDR1 SGHVS and CDR2 FQNEAQ. V was cut by 2 bases and J by 3 bases, with 17 bases left in between. CDR3 bases: TGTGCCAGCAGCTTATGGGGGAAGGGGGAATTCTACGAGCAGTACTTC. Protein sequence: CASSLWGKGEFYEQYF.

V and J are TRBV29-1 and TRBJ1-2; 8 bases agree with TRBD1. Unmatched junction bases numbered 4, after V lost 4 bases and J lost 6 bases. The germline CDR1 and CDR2 sequences are SQVTM and ANQGSEA. The CDR3 is made up of 12 amino acids. The CDR3 is CSVGDRGNGYTF. The CDR3, as DNA: TGCAGCGTTGGTGACAGGGGAAATGGCTACACCTTC. The entire variable domain, with the rest obtained from reference TRBV29-1 and TRBJ1-2, is as follows: SAVISQKPSRDICQRGTSLTIQCQVDSQVTMMFWYRQQPGQSLTLIATANQGSEATYESGFVIDKFPISRPNLTFSTLTVSNMSPEDSSIYLCSVGDRGNGYTFGSGTRLTVV.

Only one count was recorded for this clone. The J gene is TRBJ1-2, the V gene TRBV10-3; 11 bases match TRBD1. The V and J ends lost 10 bases and 4 bases, in that order; junction bases with no gene match: 11. The V gene's germline CDR1 is ENHRY and CDR2 SYGVKD. The CDR3 is made up of 15 amino acids. CDR3 coding DNA: TGTGCCACCTACCCGGGACAGGGGGTTGTCTATGGCTACACCTTC. This sequence encodes CATYPGQGVVYGYTF.

V gene TRBV19 combines with J gene TRBJ2-7; 12 bases are shared with TRBD1. CDR3 length: 14 amino acids. J gave up 5 bases and V 6 bases, and 5 bases lay outside the gene matches. Germline V gene lookup returns CDR1 LNHDA and CDR2 SQIVND (reference sequence). The CDR3 DNA is TGTGCCAGTAGAACGGGACAGGGGGCCAACGAGCAGTACTTC. This sequence encodes CASRTGQGANEQYF.

The genes are TRBV29-1 and TRBJ1-1; D remains unclear. The CDR3 consists of 13 residues. Germline V gene lookup returns CDR1 SQVTM and CDR2 ANQGSEA. The ends were cut back, 7 bases at V and 1 base at J, with 13 bases in the middle. The CDR3 DNA is TGCAGCGCAGCGGAGAGTCGGAACACTGAAGCTTTCTTT. This translates into CSAAESRNTEAFF.

This clone was observed once. This chain connects TRBV18 to TRBJ2-2; D remains unclear. V was clipped by 2 bases and J by 1 base, with 8 bases between them. The CDR3 runs to 15 residues. Germline V lookup: CDR1 KGHSH, CDR2 LQKENI. The CDR3: CASSPSSENTGELFF. The CDR3 nucleotides are TGTGCCAGCTCACCATCTAGTGAGAACACCGGGGAGCTGTTTTTT.

The chain couples TRBV27 to TRBJ2-1; 7 bases agree with TRBD2. V shed 0 bases and J 16 bases; nucleotides not matched to a gene: 9. There are 13 residues in the CDR3. Looked up from germline, CDR1 is MNHEY and CDR2 is SMNVEV (reference sequence). For the CDR3, the DNA is TGTGCCAGCAGTTTATCGGGCGGGAGTCCCCGATTCTTC. Protein sequence: CASSLSGGSPRFF.

The genes are TRBV7-9 and TRBJ1-4; D is possibly TRBD1 (6 bases). Germline V gene sequence: CDR1 SEHNR, CDR2 FQNEAQ (reference sequence). The V gene lost 0 bases and the J gene lost 8 bases, with 19 bases spanning the gap. The CDR3 is made up of 17 amino acids. In nucleotides, the CDR3 is TGTGCCAGCAGCTTAGCTTTCCGGGCCAGGGGTGGGGAAAAACTGTTTTTT. Protein sequence: CASSLAFRARGGEKLFF.

The chain has TRBV28 and TRBJ1-5, with D perhaps TRBD1 (5 bases). V lost 4 bases and J 7 bases, leaving 8 bases between the germline ends. This CDR3 is 12 amino acids long. The germline V gene has CDR1 MDHEN and CDR2 SYDVKM. The CDR3 nucleotides are TGTGCCAGCAGTTCGAGACAGCAGCCCCAGCATTTT. It codes for CASSSRQQPQHF. The full variable domain, rest sourced from reference TRBV28 and TRBJ1-5, is DVKVTQSSRYLVKRTGEKVFLECVQDMDHENMFWYRQDPGLGLRLIYFSYDVKMKEKGDIPEGYSVSREKKERFSLILESASTNQTSMYLCASSSRQQPQHFGDGTRLSIL.